The clone carrying this T cell receptor beta chain was seen a few times. Its specificity is not known. Via MiXCR, TCRdb re-called the 5' RACE reads, giving one row per CDR3 protein. The sample contains 200,000 to 300,000 distinct CDR3 sequences, 15% to 17% of which appear only once. This sample was taken from a study of T-cell memory formation after mild COVID-19. Study-level information: In these data, TCR clusters were largely donor specific.

CDR3 length equals 15 residues. V shed 0 bases and J shed 4 bases, with 13 bases lying between them. Per the germline V gene, CDR1 is LNHNV and CDR2 is YYDKDF (reference sequence). Study-wide points: Second-wave clones reaching peak frequency on day 37 lacked confirmed SARS-CoV-2 specificity.

The source of this sequence is an adult woman who had mild COVID-19 (a few samples of this study predate the infection). Cell type and time point are not known. The chain has TRBV15 and TRBJ2-7, with D perhaps assigned TRBD1 or TRBD2 (5 bases each). The sample was PBMCs or a T cell subset sorted from them (not recorded which). The CDR3 spells CATSREARGVYEQYF. The CDR3 nucleotides read TGTGCCACCAGCAGAGAAGCTAGGGGAGTGTACGAGCAGTACTTC.